This TCR beta chain stems from a study of CD8 T cells in ankylosing spondylitis. Overall study results and limits: Existing reports had already noted some motif variants in reactive arthritis synovial fluid and blood. Clones tied to disease were said to be significantly enriched in matched ankylosing spondylitis synovial fluid.

TCRdb called the 5' RACE reads again in MiXCR, with one record for every CDR3 protein. The data hold approximately 240,000 distinct CDR3 sequences, with 10% observed a single time. This clonotype was found many times. Antigen specificity is unknown. The origin of this receptor is a male donor with ankylosing spondylitis or in good health (not recorded which). Input material: blood, either unsorted or a sorted T cell fraction (not recorded which).

CDR3 bases: TGTGCCAGCAGCGTAATGGGGGGGCAAGAGACCCAGTACTTC. Amino acid sequence: CASSVMGGQETQYF. The chain uses TRBV9 and TRBJ2-5, with TRBD2 matching over 7 bases. Germline CDR1 is SGDLS and CDR2 is YYNGEE. Losses at the gene ends were 1 base for V and 2 bases for J; bases not matched to a gene: 2. The CDR3 sequence is 14 residues long.